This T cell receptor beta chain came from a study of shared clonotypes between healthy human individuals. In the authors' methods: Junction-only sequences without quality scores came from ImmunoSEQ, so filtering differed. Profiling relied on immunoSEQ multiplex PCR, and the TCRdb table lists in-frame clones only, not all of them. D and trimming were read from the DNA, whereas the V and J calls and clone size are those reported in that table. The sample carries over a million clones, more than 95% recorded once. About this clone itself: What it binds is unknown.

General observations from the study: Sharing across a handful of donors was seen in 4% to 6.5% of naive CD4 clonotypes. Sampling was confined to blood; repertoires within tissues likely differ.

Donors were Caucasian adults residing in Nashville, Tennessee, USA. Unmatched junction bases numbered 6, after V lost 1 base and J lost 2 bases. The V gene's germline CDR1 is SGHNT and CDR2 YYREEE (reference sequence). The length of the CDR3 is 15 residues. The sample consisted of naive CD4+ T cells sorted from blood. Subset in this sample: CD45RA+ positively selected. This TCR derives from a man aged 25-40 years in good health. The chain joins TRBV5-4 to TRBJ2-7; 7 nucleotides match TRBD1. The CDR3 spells CASSLYTGETYEQYF. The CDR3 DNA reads TGTGCCAGCAGCTTGTATACAGGGGAAACCTACGAGCAGTACTTC.